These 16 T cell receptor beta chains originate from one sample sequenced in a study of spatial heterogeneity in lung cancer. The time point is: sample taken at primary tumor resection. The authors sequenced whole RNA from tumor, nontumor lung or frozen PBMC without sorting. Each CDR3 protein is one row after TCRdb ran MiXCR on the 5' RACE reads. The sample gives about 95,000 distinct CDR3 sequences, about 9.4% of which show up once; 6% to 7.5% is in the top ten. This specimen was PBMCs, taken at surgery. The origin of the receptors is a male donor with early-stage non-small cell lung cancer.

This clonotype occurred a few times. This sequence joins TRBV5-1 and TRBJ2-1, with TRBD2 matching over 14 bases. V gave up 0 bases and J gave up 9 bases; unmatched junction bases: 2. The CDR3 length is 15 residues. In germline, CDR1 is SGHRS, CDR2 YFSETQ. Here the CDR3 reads CASSLVGLAGGEQFF. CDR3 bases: TGCGCCAGCAGCTTGGTCGGACTAGCGGGAGGTGAGCAGTTCTTC.

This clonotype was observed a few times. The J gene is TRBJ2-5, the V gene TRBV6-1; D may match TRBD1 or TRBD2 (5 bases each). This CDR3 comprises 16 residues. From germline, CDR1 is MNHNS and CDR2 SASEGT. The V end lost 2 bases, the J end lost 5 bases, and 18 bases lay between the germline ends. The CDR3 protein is CASSEKLRGRRETQYF. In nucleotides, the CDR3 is TGTGCCAGCAGTGAAAAGTTGAGGGGACGGAGGGAGACCCAGTACTTC.

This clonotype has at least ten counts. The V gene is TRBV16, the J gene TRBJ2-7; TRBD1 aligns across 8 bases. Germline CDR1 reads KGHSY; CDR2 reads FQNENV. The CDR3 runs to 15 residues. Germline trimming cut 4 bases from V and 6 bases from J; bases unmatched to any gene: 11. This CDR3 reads CASSRSGTGVSEQYF. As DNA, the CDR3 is TGTGCCAGCAGCCGGTCCGGGACAGGCGTCTCCGAGCAGTACTTC.

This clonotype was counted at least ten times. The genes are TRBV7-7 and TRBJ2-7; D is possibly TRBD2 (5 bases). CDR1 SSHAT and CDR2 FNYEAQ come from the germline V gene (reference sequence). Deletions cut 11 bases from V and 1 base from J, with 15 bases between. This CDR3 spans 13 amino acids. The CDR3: CAGLGRASYEQYF. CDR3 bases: TGTGCCGGCCTAGGGCGGGCATCCTACGAGCAGTACTTC.

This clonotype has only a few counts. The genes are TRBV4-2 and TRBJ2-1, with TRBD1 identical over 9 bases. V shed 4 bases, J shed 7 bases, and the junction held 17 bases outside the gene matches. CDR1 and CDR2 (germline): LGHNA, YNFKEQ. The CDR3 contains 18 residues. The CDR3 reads CASSPGFVGQGPINEQFF. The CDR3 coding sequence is TGTGCCAGCAGCCCGGGGTTCGTGGGACAGGGACCAATAAATGAGCAGTTCTTC.

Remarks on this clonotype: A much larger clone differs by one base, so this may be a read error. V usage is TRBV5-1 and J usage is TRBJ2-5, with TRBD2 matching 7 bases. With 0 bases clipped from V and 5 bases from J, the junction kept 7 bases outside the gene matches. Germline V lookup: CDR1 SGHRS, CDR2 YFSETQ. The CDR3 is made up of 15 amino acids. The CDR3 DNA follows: TGCGCCAGCAGCTTGGCTCCCAGCGGGGCGGAGACCCAGTACTTC. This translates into CASSLAPSGAETQYF. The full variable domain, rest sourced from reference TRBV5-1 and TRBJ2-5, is KAGVTQTPRYLIKTRGQQVTLSCSPISGHRSVSWYQQTPGQGLQFLFEYFSETQRNKGNFPGRFSGRQFSNSRSEMNVSTLELGDSALYLCASSLAPSGAETQYFGPGTRLLVL.

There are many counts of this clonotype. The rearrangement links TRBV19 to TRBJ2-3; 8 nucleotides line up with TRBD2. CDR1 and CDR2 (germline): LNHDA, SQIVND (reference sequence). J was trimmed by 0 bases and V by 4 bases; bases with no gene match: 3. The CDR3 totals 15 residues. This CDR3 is CASSTTSVSTDTQYF. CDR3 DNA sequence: TGTGCCAGTAGTACGACTAGCGTTAGCACAGATACGCAGTATTTT. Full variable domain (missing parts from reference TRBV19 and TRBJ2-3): DGGITQSPKYLFRKEGQNVTLSCEQNLNHDAMYWYRQDPGQGLRLIYYSQIVNDFQKGDIAEGYSVSREKKESFPLTVTSAQKNPTAFYLCASSTTSVSTDTQYFGPGTRLTVL.

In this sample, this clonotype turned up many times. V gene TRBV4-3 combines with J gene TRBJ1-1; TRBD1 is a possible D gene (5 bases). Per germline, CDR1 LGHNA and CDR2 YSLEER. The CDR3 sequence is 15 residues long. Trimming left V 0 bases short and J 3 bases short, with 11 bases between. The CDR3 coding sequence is TGCGCCAGCAGCCAAGATTGGGGGTTAGACACTGAAGCTTTCTTT. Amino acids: CASSQDWGLDTEAFF.

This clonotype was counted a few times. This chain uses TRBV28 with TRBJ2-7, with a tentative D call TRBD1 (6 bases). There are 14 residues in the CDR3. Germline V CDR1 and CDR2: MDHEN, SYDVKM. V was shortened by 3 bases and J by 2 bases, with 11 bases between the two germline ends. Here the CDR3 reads CASSLPKGAYEQYF. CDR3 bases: TGTGCCAGCAGTTTGCCTAAGGGGGCCTACGAGCAGTACTTC.

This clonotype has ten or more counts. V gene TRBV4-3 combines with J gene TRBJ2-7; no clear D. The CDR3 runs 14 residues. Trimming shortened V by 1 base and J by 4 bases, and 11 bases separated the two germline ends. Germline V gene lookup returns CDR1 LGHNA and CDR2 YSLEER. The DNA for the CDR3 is TGCGCCAGCAGCCAAGGGATTCCGGGTTACGAGCAGTACTTC. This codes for CASSQGIPGYEQYF.

CDR3 sequence reads: CSVGTWNEKLFF. The CDR3 DNA sequence: TGCAGCGTTGGGACGTGGAATGAAAAACTGTTTTTT. The rearrangement links TRBV29-1 to TRBJ1-4; no clear D gene. The V and J ends lost 4 bases and 5 bases respectively, with 8 bases between them. Germline CDR1 and CDR2: SQVTM and ANQGSEA. The CDR3 is 12 amino acids.

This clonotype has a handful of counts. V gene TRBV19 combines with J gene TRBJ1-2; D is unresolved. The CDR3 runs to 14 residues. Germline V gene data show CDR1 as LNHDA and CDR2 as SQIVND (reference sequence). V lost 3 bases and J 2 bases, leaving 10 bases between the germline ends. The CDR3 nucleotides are TGTGCCAGTAGTATGTGGTACGGAAACTATGGCTACACCTTC. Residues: CASSMWYGNYGYTF.

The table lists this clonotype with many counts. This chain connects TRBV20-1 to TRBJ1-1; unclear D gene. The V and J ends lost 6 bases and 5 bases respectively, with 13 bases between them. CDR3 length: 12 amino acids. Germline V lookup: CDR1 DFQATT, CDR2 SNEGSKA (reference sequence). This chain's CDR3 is CSAASRGTEAFF. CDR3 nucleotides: TGCAGTGCCGCGAGTCGGGGTACTGAAGCTTTCTTT.

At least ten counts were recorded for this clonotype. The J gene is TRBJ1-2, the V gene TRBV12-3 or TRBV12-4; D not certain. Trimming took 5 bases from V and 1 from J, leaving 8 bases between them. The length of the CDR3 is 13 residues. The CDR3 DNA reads TGTGCCAGCAGTCCGACACTTAACTATGGCTACACCTTC. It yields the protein CASSPTLNYGYTF.

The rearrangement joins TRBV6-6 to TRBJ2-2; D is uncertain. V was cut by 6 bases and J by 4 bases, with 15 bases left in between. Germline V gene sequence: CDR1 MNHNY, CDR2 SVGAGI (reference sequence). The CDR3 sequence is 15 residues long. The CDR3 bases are TGTGCCAGCAGAATACTACCTTCGGGCACCGGGGAGCTGTTTTTT. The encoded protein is CASRILPSGTGELFF.

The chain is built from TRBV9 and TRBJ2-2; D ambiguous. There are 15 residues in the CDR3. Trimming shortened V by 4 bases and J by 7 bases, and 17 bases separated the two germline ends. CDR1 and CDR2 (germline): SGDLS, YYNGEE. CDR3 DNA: TGTGCCAGCAGCTCCGAGATGGGGTTCATCGGGGAGCTGTTTTTT. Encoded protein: CASSSEMGFIGELFF.